These 30 T cell receptor beta chains share one sample of origin, sequenced in a study of control samples from healthy donors and cancer patients. Here immunoSEQ multiplex PCR was the method, and the copy in TCRdb shows in-frame clones only, minus some. The sample has approximately 86,000 clones, about 84% seen once. Sequenced material: blood. Every receptor here comes from a woman in her thirties or forties in good health.

This chain uses TRBV25-1 with TRBJ1-3; no clear D gene. V lost 7 bases to trimming and J lost 2 bases, with 15 bases between them. This CDR3 is built from 15 residues. Germline V lookup: CDR1 MGHDK, CDR2 SYGVNS. In DNA form, the CDR3 reads TGTGCCAGCACCGAGATGGGGAAAACTGGAAACACCATATATTTT. Protein sequence: CASTEMGKTGNTIYF.

This sequence joins TRBV30 and TRBJ1-1; tentative D call: TRBD1 (5 bases). Looked up from germline, CDR1 is GTSNPN and CDR2 is SVGIG (reference sequence). V dropped 6 bases and J dropped 1 base, with 12 bases sitting between them. This CDR3 contains 13 residues. CDR3 protein: CACRRGSNTEAFF. The DNA of the CDR3 is TGTGCCTGTCGGCGGGGCTCGAACACTGAAGCTTTCTTT.

This chain links TRBV21-1 with TRBJ1-3; TRBD1 was called by the table and not checked on the DNA. TRBV21-1 is annotated as a pseudogene. The CDR3 covers 17 residues. CDR3 nucleotides: TGTGCCAGCAGCAAACCGAACAGGGGTAAGCGTGTGGACACCATATATTTT. Translation: CASSKPNRGKRVDTIYF.

CDR3 in DNA: TGTGCCAGCAGCCCGGGATTTAAAGAGACCCAGTACTTC. Residues: CASSPGFKETQYF. The V call is TRBV3-1 (or the pseudogene TRBV3-2), the J call TRBJ2-5; tentatively, D is TRBD2 (5 bases). The CDR3 is 13 residues long. V shed 4 bases and J shed 3 bases, with 9 bases lying between them. Germline CDR1 and CDR2: LGHDT and YNNKEL (reference sequence).

This chain links TRBV11-3 with TRBJ2-1; a weak D match, TRBD2 (5 bases). The CDR3 spans 16 residues. From germline, CDR1 is SGHNT and CDR2 YENEEA. V was clipped by 4 bases and J by 2 bases, with 15 bases between them. The CDR3 DNA is TGTGCCAGCAGCTCACCACTAGTTTCGCCCTACAATGAGCAGTTCTTC. It translates to CASSSPLVSPYNEQFF.

In nucleotides, the CDR3 is TGTGCCAGCAGGGAAACACGGGTTGGGGGAGAAAAACTGTTTTTT. This translates into CASRETRVGGEKLFF. V usage is TRBV2 and J usage is TRBJ1-4; TRBD1 might be the D (5 bases). CDR1 is SNHLY and CDR2 is FYNNEI in the germline V gene. CDR3 length: 15 residues. Trimming took 6 bases from V and 8 from J, leaving 19 bases between them. The variable domain in full, completed from reference TRBV2 and TRBJ1-4, reads EPEVTQTPSHQVTQMGQEVILRCVPISNHLYFYWYRQILGQKVEFLVSFYNNEISEKSEIFDDQFSVERPDGSNFTLKIRSTKLEDSAMYFCASRETRVGGEKLFFGSGTQLSVL.

This chain connects TRBV30 to TRBJ1-5; 7 bases agree with TRBD1. CDR3 length: 16 amino acids. Germline V gives CDR1 GTSNPN, CDR2 SVGIG (reference sequence). The V gene end was trimmed by 2 bases and the J gene end by 3 bases; junction bases not matched to a gene: 10. CDR3 sequence reads: CAWSLYGTDLNQPQHF. DNA for the CDR3: TGTGCCTGGAGTTTATACGGGACAGACCTCAATCAGCCCCAGCATTTT. Supplemented by reference TRBV30 and TRBJ1-5, the full variable domain reads SQTIHQWPATLVQPVGSPLSLECTVEGTSNPNLYWYRQAAGRGLQLLFYSVGIGQISSEVPQNLSASRPQDRQFILSSKKLLLSDSGFYLCAWSLYGTDLNQPQHFGDGTRLSIL.

The chain has TRBV9 and TRBJ2-2; tentative D call: TRBD2 (6 bases). The CDR3 is 16 amino acids. V was trimmed by 4 bases and J by 4 bases, leaving 17 bases between them. Germline V CDR1 and CDR2: SGDLS, YYNGEE. CDR3 sequence reads: CASSSPGESGTGELFF. As DNA, the CDR3 is TGTGCCAGCAGCTCCCCGGGGGAATCGGGCACCGGGGAGCTGTTTTTT.

The V and J genes are TRBV27 and TRBJ2-2; 7 nucleotides agree with TRBD1. CDR1 is MNHEY and CDR2 is SMNVEV in the germline V gene (reference sequence). The CDR3 loop spans 15 amino acids. The ends lost 5 bases at V and 3 bases at J; junction bases unmatched: 6. The CDR3, as DNA: TGTGCCAGCAGTCCCCGGGACAGTTACACCGGGGAGCTGTTTTTT. Amino acid sequence: CASSPRDSYTGELFF.

The V call is TRBV2, the J call TRBJ2-5, with 7 bases fitting TRBD2. The CDR3 is 13 amino acids. V gave up 4 bases and J gave up 7 bases; unmatched junction bases: 6. Germline CDR1 SNHLY, CDR2 FYNNEI. The CDR3 region has the DNA TGTGCCAGCAGTGGGGAGGGGATAGGGACCCAGTACTTC. Translated: CASSGEGIGTQYF.

The V and J genes are TRBV30 and TRBJ2-5; D ambiguous. This CDR3 is 12 amino acids long. The V end was cut by 1 base, the J end by 5 bases, with 8 bases between. Germline V gene data show CDR1 as GTSNPN and CDR2 as SVGIG (reference sequence). In nucleotides, the CDR3 is TGTGCCTGGAGTGAGGGCCGGGAGACCCAGTACTTC. Its translation is CAWSEGRETQYF.

The gene calls are TRBV2 and TRBJ1-2; D ambiguous. V was pared by 4 bases and J by 5 bases, with 20 bases between. CDR3 length: 16 residues. CDR1 SNHLY and CDR2 FYNNEI come from the germline V gene. CDR3 residues: CASSATPTRPGYGYTF. The CDR3 DNA is TGTGCCAGCAGTGCTACTCCGACCCGCCCTGGGTATGGCTACACCTTC.

The chain uses TRBV4-1 and TRBJ1-2; D call uncertain. The CDR3 has 17 amino acids. From germline, CDR1 is MGHRA and CDR2 YSYEKL. Trimming cost V 2 bases and J 3 bases, with 19 bases left between them. The CDR3 region is CASSQQRTVVRYYGYTF. The CDR3 DNA is TGCGCCAGCAGCCAACAGAGAACAGTGGTGAGGTACTATGGCTACACCTTC.

This chain links TRBV2 with TRBJ2-3; TRBD2 aligns across 7 bases. This CDR3 has 13 residues. Trimming removed 11 bases from V and 1 base from J; junction bases left unmatched: 6. Germline CDR1 is SNHLY and CDR2 is FYNNEI. The CDR3 bases are TGTGCCTCGGGCAGCGGGGGCACAGATACGCAGTATTTT. Amino acids: CASGSGGTDTQYF. The variable domain in full, with the rest retrieved from reference TRBV2 and TRBJ2-3, is EPEVTQTPSHQVTQMGQEVILRCVPISNHLYFYWYRQILGQKVEFLVSFYNNEISEKSEIFDDQFSVERPDGSNFTLKIRSTKLEDSAMYFCASGSGGTDTQYFGPGTRLTVL.

V and J are TRBV3-1 (or the pseudogene TRBV3-2) and TRBJ1-2; D possibly corresponds to TRBD1 (6 bases). The germline V gene encodes CDR1 LGHDT and CDR2 YNNKEL (reference sequence). The CDR3 sequence is 15 residues long. The germline V and J ends were trimmed by 4 bases and 0 bases, with 12 bases remaining between them. This CDR3 reads CASSRKGGSNYGYTF. CDR3 nucleotides: TGTGCCAGCAGCCGTAAAGGGGGGTCTAACTATGGCTACACCTTC.

DNA of the CDR3: TGCGCCAGCAGCTTGAATCTATCGAGGGGGAAGACCACTGAAGCTTTCTTT. Protein product: CASSLNLSRGKTTEAFF. The V call is TRBV5-1, the J call TRBJ1-1; D possibly corresponds to TRBD1 (6 bases). Trimming took 1 base from V and 4 from J, leaving 20 bases between them. The germline gives CDR1 SGHRS, CDR2 YFSETQ. The CDR3 spans 17 residues.

The chain joins TRBV18 to TRBJ1-3, with D uncertain. The CDR3 spans 14 residues. Germline CDR1 reads KGHSH; CDR2 reads LQKENI. With 3 bases removed from V and 2 bases from J, the gap between germline ends came to 8 bases. This CDR3 reads CASSPGNTGNTIYF. CDR3 in DNA: TGTGCCAGCTCACCGGGTAATACTGGAAACACCATATATTTT.

The V and J genes are TRBV4-1 and TRBJ2-3; D perhaps matches TRBD2 (6 bases). The germline CDR1 and CDR2 sequences are MGHRA and YSYEKL. This CDR3 contains 15 residues. With 8 bases removed from V and 6 bases from J, the gap between germline ends came to 21 bases. The CDR3 is CASGRGTPRVDTQYF. The CDR3 coding sequence is TGCGCCAGCGGCCGAGGGACTCCGCGAGTCGATACGCAGTATTTT.

The V and J genes are TRBV5-1 and TRBJ2-1, with 8 positions matching TRBD2. The junction had 2 bases not matched to a gene; V was cut back by 4 bases and J by 5 bases. The V gene's germline CDR1 is SGHRS and CDR2 YFSETQ. The CDR3 length is 13 residues. Written as DNA, the CDR3 is TGCGCCAGCAGCCGGGGGGGAAACAATGAGCAGTTCTTC. This gives the protein CASSRGGNNEQFF.

The chain employs TRBV5-1 and TRBJ2-1; 16 bases map to TRBD2. This CDR3 contains 16 residues. The V gene end was trimmed by 3 bases and the J gene end by 14 bases; junction bases not matched to a gene: 11. The germline V gene has CDR1 SGHRS and CDR2 YFSETQ. The CDR3 DNA follows: TGCGCCAGCAGCTACTCCGGGACTAGCGGGGGGGACTTTGAGTTCTTC. This encodes CASSYSGTSGGDFEFF.

The V and J genes are TRBV5-6 and TRBJ2-2; TRBD1 is a possible D gene (6 bases). CDR3 length equals 19 residues. CDR1 and CDR2 from the germline V gene are SGHDT and YYEEEE. Trimming took 0 bases from V and 0 from J, leaving 18 bases between them. CDR3 nucleotide sequence: TGTGCCAGCAGCTTGGCCGGGACATTAGGGGTCCCGAACACCGGGGAGCTGTTTTTT. Its protein product is CASSLAGTLGVPNTGELFF.

V and J are TRBV4-3 and TRBJ1-5; D is possibly TRBD1 (5 bases). CDR1 is LGHNA and CDR2 is YSLEER in the germline V gene. The CDR3 consists of 18 residues. V gave up 3 bases and J gave up 3 bases, with 21 bases separating them. The CDR3 protein is CASSQTRAPEGYNQPQHF. The CDR3 region has the DNA TGCGCCAGCAGCCAGACCAGGGCACCAGAGGGTTACAATCAGCCCCAGCATTTT.

The chain couples TRBV18 to TRBJ1-2; the match to TRBD1 covers 7 bases. Germline CDR1 KGHSH, CDR2 LQKENI. This CDR3 comprises 13 residues. The junction had 7 bases not matched to a gene; V was cut back by 4 bases and J by 8 bases. The CDR3 sequence: CASSLDREGGYTF. CDR3 DNA sequence: TGTGCCAGCTCACTCGACAGGGAAGGAGGCTACACCTTC.

The chain carries TRBV12-3 or TRBV12-4 and TRBJ2-7; TRBD1 is a possible D gene (7 bases). Between the trimmed V and J ends, which lost 5 bases and 13 bases, there was a span of 18 bases. The CDR3 extends over 12 amino acids. CDR3 nucleotides: TGTGCCAGCAGTCTCCTTAGACAGGGACTCTACTTC. This gives the protein CASSLLRQGLYF.

This clone was picked up one time. This chain's CDR3 is CASSLGHLYGYTF. CDR3 in DNA: TGTGCCAGCAGTTTGGGACACCTCTATGGCTACACCTTC. The rearrangement uses TRBV27 and TRBJ1-2, with a possible D match to TRBD1 (6 bases). The V end lost 3 bases, the J end lost 4 bases, and 9 bases lay between the germline ends. Germline V gene sequence: CDR1 MNHEY, CDR2 SMNVEV (reference sequence). This CDR3 is 13 amino acids long.

This chain connects TRBV6-2 or TRBV6-3 to TRBJ2-5; D is uncertain. Trimming took 3 bases from V and 5 from J, leaving 13 bases between them. Germline CDR1 MNHEY, CDR2 SVGEGT. This CDR3 spans 14 amino acids. The chain's CDR3 is CASSYTSLGETQYF. The CDR3 nucleotides read TGTGCCAGCAGTTATACCAGCCTGGGGGAGACCCAGTACTTC.

In nucleotides, the CDR3 is TGTGCCAGCAGCTCCTACGGAGATTCACCCCTCCACTTT. This translates into CASSSYGDSPLHF. The chain employs TRBV7-2 and TRBJ1-6; D not resolved. In germline, CDR1 is SGHTA, CDR2 FQGNSA. Trimming took off 4 bases at V and 8 bases at J, with 9 bases between the two ends. This CDR3 spans 13 amino acids. Complete variable domain (other parts from reference TRBV7-2 and TRBJ1-6): GAGVSQSPSNKVTEKGKDVELRCDPISGHTALYWYRQSLGQGLEFLIYFQGNSAPDKSGLPSDRFSAERTGGSVSTLTIQRTQQEDSAVYLCASSSYGDSPLHFGNGTRLTVT.

The chain employs TRBV6-2 or TRBV6-3 and TRBJ2-7; D may be TRBD1 (5 bases). This CDR3 has 12 residues. Deletions cut 4 bases from V and 5 bases from J, with 9 bases between. Germline lookup yields CDR1 MNHEY and CDR2 SVGEGT. CDR3 residues: CASSSQDNEQYF. The CDR3, as DNA: TGTGCCAGCAGTTCTCAGGACAACGAGCAGTACTTC.

The chain uses TRBV20-1 and TRBJ1-2; unclear D gene. There are 10 residues in the CDR3. V was pared by 4 bases and J by 4 bases, with 4 bases between. Germline loops: CDR1 DFQATT, CDR2 SNEGSKA (reference sequence). CDR3 sequence (DNA): TGCAGTGCTAACCCCTATGGCTACACCTTC. Its translation: CSANPYGYTF.

This clone showed up just a few times. The genes are TRBV10-2 and TRBJ1-4; D may be TRBD1 (6 bases). The CDR3 spans 14 residues. The V end lost 6 bases, the J end lost 5 bases, and 13 bases lay between the germline ends. Germline V gene data show CDR1 as WSHSY and CDR2 as SAAADI. CDR3 protein: CASRKQGLNEKLFF. The CDR3 coding sequence is TGCGCCAGCAGGAAACAGGGCCTGAATGAAAAACTGTTTTTT.